The 8 T cell receptor beta chains given below trace back to one sample, sequenced in a study of cytomegalovirus exposure and HLA in healthy donors. PCR used 60 Vbeta primers and 13 Jbeta primers. Clones were read by immunoSEQ multiplex PCR, and TCRdb kept only the in-frame ones, dropping some. The repertoire has some 120,000 clones, about four fifths of them found once; the top ten carry around 4.5%. The sample comprised PBMCs. All receptors derive from a man between 25 and 39 years old in good health and CMV-seropositive.

J is TRBJ2-5 and V is TRBV28; the match to TRBD1 covers 12 bases. The better agreement between TRBJ2-7 and the DNA end casts doubt on the J call. Germline V lookup: CDR1 MDHEN, CDR2 SYDVKM. CDR3 size: 15 residues. CDR3 coding DNA: TGTGCCAGCAGTTCCTCCGGGACAGGGGGCGTCGAGCAGTACTTC. Translated, it gives CASSSSGTGGVEQYF.

The chain joins TRBV2 to TRBJ2-7; TRBD2 is a possible D gene (5 bases). The CDR3 is 14 amino acids. Trimming pared 2 bases from V and 5 bases from J, leaving 13 bases between. Germline CDR1 reads SNHLY; CDR2 reads FYNNEI. The CDR3 reads CASSESGLRDEQYF. The CDR3 coding sequence is TGTGCCAGCAGTGAATCGGGGTTAAGGGACGAGCAGTACTTC.

This chain uses TRBV4-2 with TRBJ1-2; TRBD1 agrees at 8 bases. The CDR3 loop spans 13 amino acids. J gave up 6 bases and V 9 bases, and 9 bases lay outside the gene matches. The germline CDR1 and CDR2 sequences are LGHNA and YNFKEQ. The CDR3 region is CASGWTGRDGYTF. CDR3 bases: TGTGCCAGTGGTTGGACAGGGCGGGATGGCTACACCTTC.

In DNA form, the CDR3 reads TGTGCCAGCAGCGCCTATCTAGCGGGAGGGCCTTTACGGCGCAATGAGCAGTTCTTC. Its translation is CASSAYLAGGPLRRNEQFF. The chain is built from TRBV7-8 and TRBJ2-1; 12 bases map to TRBD2. Germline CDR1 reads SGHVS; CDR2 reads FQNEAQ. This CDR3 spans 19 amino acids. J lost 6 bases, V lost 5 bases, and 17 bases had no gene match. The full variable domain, rest sourced from reference TRBV7-8 and TRBJ2-1, is GAGVSQSPRYKVAKRGQDVALRCDPISGHVSLFWYQQALGQGPEFLTYFQNEAQLDKSGLPSDRFFAERPEGSVSTLKIQRTQQEDSAVYLCASSAYLAGGPLRRNEQFFGPGTRLTVL.

V and J are TRBV30 and TRBJ1-3; D ambiguous. The CDR3 is 11 amino acids. CDR1 GTSNPN and CDR2 SVGIG come from the germline V gene (reference sequence). With 0 bases removed from V and 6 bases from J, the gap between germline ends came to 3 bases. CDR3 coding DNA: TGTGCCTGGAGTGTTATAAACACCATATATTTT. It codes for CAWSVINTIYF.

Worth noting for this clone: This sample also contains other DNA sequences that code for the same CDR3. The chain links TRBV4-2 to TRBJ2-7; no clear D. The CDR3 spans 15 residues. Trimming left V 0 bases short and J 1 base short, with 10 bases between. CDR1 and CDR2 (germline): LGHNA, YNFKEQ. CDR3 in DNA: TGTGCCAGCAGCCAAGATTTTCAAGCTTCCTACGAGCAGTACTTC. It is translated as CASSQDFQASYEQYF.

Concerning this clone itself: One junction end disagrees with the germline gene, perhaps due to a read error. The CDR3 bases are TGTGCCTGGAGTGGCTCCTTCATAGCCAACGGCCTGACTTTC. As protein: CAWSGSFIANGLTF. The V gene is TRBV30, the J gene TRBJ2-6, with no clear D. The CDR3 covers 14 residues. Germline assignment: CDR1 GTSNPN and CDR2 SVGIG (reference sequence).

This chain joins TRBV7-2 and TRBJ2-2; 10 nucleotides agree with TRBD1. V was pared by 5 bases and J by 6 bases, with 6 bases of the junction left unmatched. Germline assignment: CDR1 SGHTA and CDR2 FQGNSA. The CDR3 consists of 15 residues. CDR3 region: CASSLGTGVPGELFF. The DNA for the CDR3 is TGTGCCAGCAGCCTAGGGACAGGGGTGCCCGGGGAGCTGTTTTTT.